This T cell receptor beta chain was captured by sequencing in a study of T-cell reconstitution after alpha-beta-depleted transplantation in children. Study-wide findings and caveats: Where some patients showed high TCRbeta diversity at day 60, it came from recipient T cells and thymic progenitors that had survived. Several hundred graft clones that had expanded were reportedly the source of alpha-beta T cells about two months after transplant. The main origin of T-cell counts and diversity one year after transplant was newly produced T cells.

Unmatched junction bases numbered 11, after V lost 2 bases and J lost 4 bases. Per the germline V gene, CDR1 is SGHRS and CDR2 is YFSETQ. The CDR3 is made up of 17 amino acids. Researchers prepared the TCRbeta library using unique molecular identifiers, the study reports. TCRdb ran MiXCR on the PCR reads and lists one entry per CDR3 protein. In the table there are about 180,000 distinct CDR3 sequences, over 8.5% of which are singletons. This clonotype was observed at least ten times. The antigen is not known. The sequencing used PBMCs, collected before TCRalphabeta/CD19-depleted stem cell transplant. This sequence was found in a boy aged 2 to 10 with acute myeloid leukemia, due to receive a stem cell transplant. The V and J genes are TRBV5-1 and TRBJ2-5; 10 positions agree with TRBD2. For the CDR3, the DNA is TGCGCCAGCAGCTTTCCCCCAGAAGCGGGGGGGTCAGAGACCCAGTACTTC. Translation: CASSFPPEAGGSETQYF.